These 22 T cell receptor beta chains were all obtained from the same sample, sequenced in a study of regulatory T cells in long-lasting Graves disease. Combining iRepertoire HTBI primers with Arm-PCR of CDR3 regions, the authors built TCR beta libraries. MiXCR, applied by TCRdb to the multiplex PCR reads, yields one record per CDR3 protein. The sample has about 460,000 distinct CDR3 sequences, 20% to 25% seen once; the top ten hold under 15%. Time point indicated: persistent/refractory GD, antithyroid drugs over 5 years with positive TRAb. Researchers made the TCR library from RNA that was extracted from PBMCs. Sample: peripheral blood mononuclear cells (PBMCs), taken when the disease was refractory, from a patient treated with antithyroid drugs. Receptors were obtained from a female donor with Graves disease.

V usage is TRBV19 and J usage is TRBJ1-5; no definite D call. This CDR3 comprises 14 residues. V lost 7 bases and J lost 0, with 10 bases in between. Germline V gives CDR1 LNHDA, CDR2 SQIVND (reference sequence). Here the CDR3 reads CASTLGYSNQPQHF. The DNA for the CDR3 is TGTGCCAGTACCCTCGGATATAGCAATCAGCCCCAGCATTTT.

Comment on this clonotype: Given a much more abundant clone one base away, this may be a read error. The V call is TRBV6-5, the J call TRBJ2-5, with D perhaps being TRBD1 or TRBD2 (5 bases each). CDR3 length: 13 amino acids. Germline CDR1 reads MNHEY; CDR2 reads SVGAGI. Here the CDR3 reads CTSSWGAGETQYF. The CDR3 DNA is TGTACCAGCAGTTGGGGCGCGGGAGAGACCCAGTACTTC.

This clonotype was counted at least ten times. The chain combines TRBV7-2 with TRBJ1-4; 7 nucleotides line up with TRBD1. CDR1 SGHTA and CDR2 FQGNSA come from the germline V gene. Trimming at V came to 2 bases and at J to 8 bases, leaving 11 bases not matched to a gene. This CDR3 is 16 amino acids long. The CDR3 sequence is CASSLIGRQGGEKLFF. Written as DNA, the CDR3 is TGTGCCAGCAGCTTAATTGGTCGACAGGGTGGGGAAAAACTGTTTTTT.

This clonotype came up many times. The V and J genes are TRBV11-2 and TRBJ1-4, with 9 positions matching TRBD1. The CDR3 has 15 amino acids. V was clipped by 4 bases and J by 5 bases; unmatched bases: 5. The germline V gene has CDR1 SGHAT and CDR2 FQNNGV. The DNA for the CDR3 is TGTGCCAGCAGCTCCGGGACAGGGAGGAATGAAAAACTGTTTTTT. Amino acids: CASSSGTGRNEKLFF.

CDR3 residues: CSAGREGVEAFF. DNA of the CDR3: TGCAGCGCAGGTAGGGAGGGGGTTGAAGCTTTCTTT. The genes are TRBV20-1 and TRBJ1-1, with a weak D call TRBD1 (6 bases). CDR3 length: 12 residues. CDR1 DFQATT and CDR2 SNEGSKA come from the germline V gene (reference sequence).

This clonotype has at least ten counts. The J gene is TRBJ1-2, the V gene TRBV7-9; no firm D call. Deletions cut 4 bases from V and 6 bases from J, with 12 bases between. The germline V gene encodes CDR1 SEHNR and CDR2 FQNEAQ (reference sequence). This CDR3 region has 13 residues. The CDR3, as DNA: TGTGCCAGCAGCTCCCAGGTGGGAGATGGCTACACCTTC. This translates into CASSSQVGDGYTF.

The chain links TRBV7-3 to TRBJ2-6, with D possibly matching TRBD1 (5 bases). The CDR3 totals 14 residues. Between the trimmed V and J ends, which lost 5 bases and 6 bases, there was a span of 11 bases. Germline loops: CDR1 SGHTA, CDR2 FQGTGA. CDR3 sequence (DNA): TGTGCCAGCAGCGAGAACGGACAGGCCAACGTCCTGACTTTC. It specifies CASSENGQANVLTF.

This rearrangement joins TRBV19 to TRBJ1-5, with TRBD1 matching over 11 bases. Trimming cost V 7 bases and J 2 bases; bases outside gene matches: 7. The CDR3 spans 16 residues. Looked up from germline, CDR1 is LNHDA and CDR2 is SQIVND (reference sequence). CDR3 protein: CASNRGQGARNQPQHF. The CDR3 DNA reads as TGTGCCAGTAACCGAGGACAGGGGGCACGCAATCAGCCCCAGCATTTT.

The rearrangement uses TRBV28 and TRBJ1-1; D is possibly TRBD1 (6 bases). CDR1 MDHEN and CDR2 SYDVKM come from the germline V gene. CDR3 length: 14 residues. The V end was cut by 4 bases, the J end by 3 bases, with 12 bases between. The CDR3 reads CASSSPGAYTEAFF. CDR3 nucleotide sequence: TGTGCCAGCAGTTCCCCGGGGGCGTACACTGAAGCTTTCTTT.

This clonotype was observed a single time. The rearrangement links TRBV7-9 to TRBJ2-7; 7 nucleotides match TRBD1. Germline assignment: CDR1 SEHNR and CDR2 FQNEAQ (reference sequence). The CDR3 length is 15 residues. The V gene end was trimmed by 1 base and the J gene end by 4 bases; junction bases not matched to a gene: 7. The CDR3 DNA is TGTGCCAGCAGCTTAGACAGGGGTTTAATGTACGAGCAGTACTTC. It translates to CASSLDRGLMYEQYF.

This clonotype was seen many times. The rearrangement links TRBV28 to TRBJ2-5; tentatively, D is TRBD2 (6 bases). Trimming shortened V by 7 bases and J by 2 bases, and 11 bases separated the two germline ends. From germline, CDR1 is MDHEN and CDR2 SYDVKM. The CDR3 is 13 residues long. CDR3 DNA: TGTGCCAGCACGGGGGTAGTACAAGAGACCCAGTACTTC. Protein: CASTGVVQETQYF.

As for this clonotype: A read error is possible here, since a much larger clone lies one base away. The J gene is TRBJ1-3, the V gene TRBV28; D uncertain. The CDR3 covers 12 residues. Germline V gene data show CDR1 as MDHEN and CDR2 as SYDVKM. Here the CDR3 DNA reads TGTGTCAGCAGGCCTTCTGGAAACACCATATATTTT. Residues: CVSRPSGNTIYF.

V and J are TRBV5-8 and TRBJ1-5, with D possibly matching TRBD1 (5 bases). Germline V CDR1 and CDR2: SGHTS, YDEGEE. Trimming removed 6 bases at V and 3 bases at J, with 22 bases between. This CDR3 is built from 17 residues. CDR3 protein: CASIPALGGVNNQPQHF. CDR3 bases: TGTGCCAGCATCCCGGCACTGGGGGGGGTGAACAATCAGCCCCAGCATTTT.

This sequence joins TRBV20-1 and TRBJ1-4; no clear D. V lost 0 bases to trimming and J lost 0 bases, with 20 bases between them. Germline loops: CDR1 DFQATT, CDR2 SNEGSKA (reference sequence). The CDR3 is 19 amino acids. The CDR3 region is CSARDLGLGPVATNEKLFF. The CDR3 coding sequence is TGCAGTGCTAGAGATTTGGGGTTGGGTCCGGTTGCAACTAATGAAAAACTGTTTTTT.

The V call is TRBV5-5, the J call TRBJ1-4; 10 nucleotides agree with TRBD1. From germline, CDR1 is SGHKS and CDR2 YYEKEE (reference sequence). This CDR3 has 15 residues. Trimming removed 2 bases from V and 7 bases from J; junction bases left unmatched: 5. In DNA, the CDR3 is TGTGCCAGCAGCTTAATGACAGGGGGCTCTGAAAAACTGTTTTTT. Translating gives CASSLMTGGSEKLFF. The full variable domain, with the rest looked up from reference TRBV5-5 and TRBJ1-4, is DAGVTQSPTHLIKTRGQQVTLRCSPISGHKSVSWYQQVLGQGPQFIFQYYEKEERGRGNFPDRFSARQFPNYSSELNVNALLLGDSALYLCASSLMTGGSEKLFFGSGTQLSVL.

The gene calls are TRBV19 and TRBJ1-1; D is unresolved. Germline V CDR1 and CDR2: LNHDA, SQIVND (reference sequence). CDR3 size: 14 residues. Between the trimmed V and J ends, which lost 4 bases and 0 bases, there was a span of 9 bases. The CDR3 sequence is CASSTGPMNTEAFF. The CDR3, as DNA: TGTGCCAGTAGTACTGGGCCCATGAACACTGAAGCTTTCTTT.

As concerns this clonotype: Possible read error: a much larger clone is one base away. The V gene is TRBV11-3, the J gene TRBJ1-1; possible D gene TRBD1, 5 bases. Germline-derived CDR1 and CDR2 are SGHNT and YENEEA. The V end was cut by 4 bases, the J end by 1 base, with 22 bases between. The length of the CDR3 is 18 residues. The CDR3 DNA is TGTGCCAGCAGCTCAGAGTTCGGGGGGACGGATTGGAACACTGAAGCTTTCTTT. This translates into CASSSEFGGTDWNTEAFF.

In this sample, this clonotype turned up once. The V call is TRBV18, the J call TRBJ1-5; no reliable D call. This CDR3 region has 13 residues. Trimming shortened V by 4 bases and J by 4 bases, and 8 bases separated the two germline ends. The germline CDR1 and CDR2 sequences are KGHSH and LQKENI. As DNA, the CDR3 is TGTGCCAGCTCACAGGATCCGAATCAGCCCCAGCATTTT. Residues: CASSQDPNQPQHF. Complete variable domain (other parts from reference TRBV18 and TRBJ1-5): NAGVMQNPRHLVRRRGQEARLRCSPMKGHSHVYWYRQLPEEGLKFMVYLQKENIIDESGMPKERFSAEFPKEGPSILRIQQVVRGDSAAYFCASSQDPNQPQHFGDGTRLSIL.

This clonotype was detected a few times. As DNA, the CDR3 is TGTGCCAGCAGCTTAGATAGTTGGGCTGAAGCTTTCTTT. Translation gives CASSLDSWAEAFF. The chain joins TRBV7-9 to TRBJ1-1; no reliable D call. Between the trimmed V and J ends, which lost 1 base and 6 bases, there was a span of 9 bases. This CDR3 has 13 amino acids. Germline loops: CDR1 SEHNR, CDR2 FQNEAQ (reference sequence).

This clonotype was detected ten times or more. This chain connects TRBV2 to TRBJ2-7, with a possible D match to TRBD1 (5 bases). Per the germline V gene, CDR1 is SNHLY and CDR2 is FYNNEI. This CDR3 contains 13 residues. Deletions cut 8 bases from V and 1 base from J, with 12 bases between. DNA for the CDR3: TGTGCCAGCGGGGCTACTACATCCTACGAGCAGTACTTC. Amino acids: CASGATTSYEQYF.

This clonotype was detected many times. This chain uses TRBV29-1 with TRBJ2-7; 7 nucleotides agree with TRBD2. The CDR3 consists of 13 residues. Germline CDR1 is SQVTM and CDR2 is ANQGSEA. Trimming at V came to 6 bases and at J to 2 bases, leaving 7 bases not matched to a gene. The chain's CDR3 is CSVLGGGTYEQYF. As DNA, the CDR3 is TGCAGCGTCTTGGGCGGGGGTACCTACGAGCAGTACTTC.

This clonotype was counted many times. The rearrangement uses TRBV28 and TRBJ1-1; TRBD1 agrees at 7 bases. Germline V gene lookup returns CDR1 MDHEN and CDR2 SYDVKM. CDR3 length: 15 amino acids. Trimming at V came to 5 bases and at J to 2 bases, leaving 8 bases not matched to a gene. Here the CDR3 DNA reads TGTGCCAGCAGTCAACAGGGGTCGTACAACACTGAAGCTTTCTTT. This sequence encodes CASSQQGSYNTEAFF.